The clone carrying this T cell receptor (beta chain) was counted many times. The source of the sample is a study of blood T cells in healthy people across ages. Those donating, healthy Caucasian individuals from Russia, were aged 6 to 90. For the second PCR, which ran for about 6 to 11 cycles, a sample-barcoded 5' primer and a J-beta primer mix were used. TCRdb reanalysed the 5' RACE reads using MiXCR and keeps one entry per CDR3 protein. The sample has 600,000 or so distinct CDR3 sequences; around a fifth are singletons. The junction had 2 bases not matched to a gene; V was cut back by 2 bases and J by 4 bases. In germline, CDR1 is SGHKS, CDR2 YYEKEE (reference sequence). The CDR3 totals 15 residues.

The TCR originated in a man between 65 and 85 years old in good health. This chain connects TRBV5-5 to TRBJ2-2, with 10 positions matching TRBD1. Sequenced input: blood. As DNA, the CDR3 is TGTGCCAGCAGCTTCGGGACAGGGGCCACCGGGGAGCTGTTTTTT. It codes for CASSFGTGATGELFF.